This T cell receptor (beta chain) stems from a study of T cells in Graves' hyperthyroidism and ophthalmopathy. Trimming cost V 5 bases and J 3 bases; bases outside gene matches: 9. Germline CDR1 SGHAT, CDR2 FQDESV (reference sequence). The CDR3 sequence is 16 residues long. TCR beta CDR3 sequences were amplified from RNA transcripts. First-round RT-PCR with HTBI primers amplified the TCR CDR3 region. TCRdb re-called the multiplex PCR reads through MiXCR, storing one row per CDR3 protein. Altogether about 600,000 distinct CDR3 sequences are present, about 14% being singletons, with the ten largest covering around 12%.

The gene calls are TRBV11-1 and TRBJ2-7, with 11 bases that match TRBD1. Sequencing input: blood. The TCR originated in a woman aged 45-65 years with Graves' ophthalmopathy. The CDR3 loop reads CASSRLGQGADYEQYF. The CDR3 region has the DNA TGTGCCAGCAGCCGGTTAGGACAGGGGGCAGACTACGAGCAGTACTTC.